Listed here are 3 T cell receptor beta chains from one sample, sequenced in a study of CD8 T cells in ankylosing spondylitis. TCRdb re-called the 5' RACE reads through MiXCR, storing one row per CDR3 protein. The sample records around 140,000 distinct CDR3 sequences, 11% being singletons. Sequencing was carried out using blood, either unsorted or a sorted T cell fraction (not recorded which). These receptors all come from a female donor with ankylosing spondylitis or in good health (not recorded which).

V and J are TRBV5-1 and TRBJ2-5; no clear D gene. The ends were cut back, 0 bases at V and 5 bases at J, with 8 bases in the middle. CDR3 length equals 13 residues. Germline lookup yields CDR1 SGHRS and CDR2 YFSETQ. The CDR3 reads CASSLVPAETQYF. The CDR3 region has the DNA TGCGCCAGCAGCTTGGTTCCCGCTGAGACCCAGTACTTC.

In its sample, this clonotype was seen many times. The gene calls are TRBV7-9 and TRBJ2-5, with D perhaps TRBD1 (5 bases). CDR1 is SEHNR and CDR2 is FQNEAQ in the germline V gene (reference sequence). This CDR3 spans 13 amino acids. The V gene lost 7 bases and the J gene lost 0 bases, with 9 bases spanning the gap. CDR3 region: CASNAGNQETQYF. The CDR3 DNA is TGTGCCAGCAACGCAGGGAACCAAGAGACCCAGTACTTC.

There are many counts of this clonotype. The chain has TRBV29-1 and TRBJ2-7; possible D gene TRBD1, 6 bases. This CDR3 is built from 14 residues. Germline V gene data show CDR1 as SQVTM and CDR2 as ANQGSEA. V lost 6 bases to trimming and J lost 4 bases, with 19 bases between them. CDR3 bases: TGCAGCGTAGGGACCGGGACACCTTCATACGAGCAGTACTTC. This codes for CSVGTGTPSYEQYF.